A selection of T cell receptor beta chains follows, all from one sample in a study of T cell repertoires in cytomegalovirus infection. TCRdb re-analysed the reads in MiXCR, keeping a single row per CDR3 protein. The sample has some 220,000 distinct CDR3 sequences, 30% to 45% seen once. These receptors' antigens are unknown. The material sequenced was CD8+ T cells from cultured PBMCs, taken from culture after CMV antigen stimulation. Receptors originate from a human donor in good health (CMV status not recorded). Some clones in this sample may be carry-over from other donors' samples. Each CDR3 is given with its conserved first and last residue. A clone size is listed for some rows: how often the clone was seen (once, few, many), or a class if it is expanded.

size,length,V,J,CDR3
NA,15,TRBV6-1,TRBJ2-3,CASSPQRGRTDTQYF
many,16,TRBV7-8,TRBJ2-1,CASSLGTGVPLTEQFF
NA,15,TRBV7-9,TRBJ2-5,CASSSSYRDWETQYF
NA,12,TRBV29-1,TRBJ2-7,CSVVYSSYEQYF
few,18,TRBV5-5,TRBJ1-5,CASSLRDRGYFSNQPQHF
NA,14,TRBV6-6,TRBJ1-3,CASSYERIGNTIYF
NA,18,TRBV7-8,TRBJ2-1,CASSLGLAGGDTNNEQFF
NA,15,TRBV4-2,TRBJ1-6,CASSQDIKGDSPLHF
NA,16,TRBV6-6,TRBJ2-5,CASSYSMGSEEETQYF
NA,15,TRBV6-2/TRBV6-3,TRBJ2-3,CASSYEGGGTDTQYF
NA,18,TRBV4-1,TRBJ2-1,CASSQDLAGGLIVHEQFF
NA,13,TRBV2,TRBJ1-5,CASTGGYNQPQHF
few,12,TRBV11-2,TRBJ1-1,CASSLDDAEAFF
few,22,TRBV28,TRBJ2-3,CASETPGLAGGPPNFLSDTQYF
once,16,TRBV6-1,TRBJ2-1,CASSQIAGDDYNEQFF
NA,15,TRBV7-6,TRBJ2-3,CASSPAGSGTETTYF
NA,17,TRBV11-2,TRBJ1-1,CASSPRWAGEPLDEAFF
NA,16,TRBV7-2,TRBJ2-3,CASSSQGAGPTDTQYF
few,10,TRBV12-3/TRBV12-4,TRBJ2-1,CASSSGEQFF
NA,14,TRBV6-1,TRBJ1-4,CASSYGSRNEKLFF
NA,17,TRBV5-6,TRBJ2-7,CASSLNLGGGTFYEQYF
NA,14,TRBV19,TRBJ1-1,CASSRAPGSTEAFF
few,13,TRBV2,TRBJ1-2,CASSPGEGSGYTF
few,15,TRBV12-3/TRBV12-4,TRBJ1-5,CASTLEGYSNQPQHF
NA,11,TRBV29-1,TRBJ2-7,CSTRGDYEQYF
NA,17,TRBV29-1,TRBJ2-1,CSVEGLRLAGVYNEQFF
NA,15,TRBV20-1,TRBJ1-5,CSATRTGGVNQPQHF
many,15,TRBV5-4,TRBJ2-7,CASSLVWGDYYEQYF
many,13,TRBV6-5,TRBJ2-3,CASSFPGGDTQYF
few,16,TRBV7-2,TRBJ2-2,CASLVGTGVYTGELFF
many,12,TRBV7-6,TRBJ2-1,CASSPDYNEQFF
NA,17,TRBV6-1,TRBJ2-1,CASSEIGGRDFYSEQFF
NA,14,TRBV7-8,TRBJ2-7,CASSTASGAYEQYF
once,16,TRBV7-6,TRBJ2-7,CASSSSRLAAVYEQYF
NA,16,TRBV19,TRBJ1-1,CASTPHWGAMGTEAFF
NA,16,TRBV4-1,TRBJ2-1,CASSYRTSGINNEPFF
NA,15,TRBV3-1,TRBJ2-1,CASSPHSSRSNEQFF
NA,12,TRBV7-6,TRBJ1-1,CASSTGGAEAFF
once,18,TRBV4-2,TRBJ1-1,CASSQRLAGGPMNTEAFF
NA,13,TRBV20-1,TRBJ2-1,CSAAGGTHNEQFF
NA,18,TRBV20-1,TRBJ2-7,CSARDGTSGGLRPYEQYF
many,15,TRBV6-1,TRBJ2-2,CASSLEGGYTGELFF
NA,16,TRBV28,TRBJ2-5,CASSPEKAGYKETQYF
once,16,TRBV7-8,TRBJ2-1,CASSSGLAGVWDEQFF
few,15,TRBV7-9,TRBJ2-3,CASSYRLAGADTQYF
few,15,TRBV6-5,TRBJ2-7,CASSYEGEGVYEQYF
few,13,TRBV11-2,TRBJ2-1,CASSLVGSDEQFF
NA,13,TRBV6-6,TRBJ2-7,CASSYSGGNEQYF
NA,14,TRBV20-1,TRBJ1-1,CSAPGRGANTEAFF
NA,14,TRBV6-4,TRBJ2-2,CASSALAQGGELFF
NA,15,TRBV11-2,TRBJ2-7,CASSAAGGLADEQYF
NA,13,TRBV29-1,TRBJ2-1,CSVGPGTGGEQFF
NA,16,TRBV7-3,TRBJ2-3,CASSITGGPSTDTQYF
NA,14,TRBV4-1,TRBJ2-7,CASSQDRGEDEQYF
NA,13,TRBV28,TRBJ2-4,CASSLTLVDIQYF
NA,16,TRBV11-3,TRBJ2-2,CASSLERTGITGELFF
NA,18,TRBV7-3,TRBJ2-6,CASSPTGTGASGANVLTF
NA,15,TRBV7-4,TRBJ2-7,CASSFSETSFHEQYF
NA,15,TRBV27,TRBJ2-1,CASSLRLASPNEQFF
NA,15,TRBV2,TRBJ2-1,CASSEFTVPYNEQFF